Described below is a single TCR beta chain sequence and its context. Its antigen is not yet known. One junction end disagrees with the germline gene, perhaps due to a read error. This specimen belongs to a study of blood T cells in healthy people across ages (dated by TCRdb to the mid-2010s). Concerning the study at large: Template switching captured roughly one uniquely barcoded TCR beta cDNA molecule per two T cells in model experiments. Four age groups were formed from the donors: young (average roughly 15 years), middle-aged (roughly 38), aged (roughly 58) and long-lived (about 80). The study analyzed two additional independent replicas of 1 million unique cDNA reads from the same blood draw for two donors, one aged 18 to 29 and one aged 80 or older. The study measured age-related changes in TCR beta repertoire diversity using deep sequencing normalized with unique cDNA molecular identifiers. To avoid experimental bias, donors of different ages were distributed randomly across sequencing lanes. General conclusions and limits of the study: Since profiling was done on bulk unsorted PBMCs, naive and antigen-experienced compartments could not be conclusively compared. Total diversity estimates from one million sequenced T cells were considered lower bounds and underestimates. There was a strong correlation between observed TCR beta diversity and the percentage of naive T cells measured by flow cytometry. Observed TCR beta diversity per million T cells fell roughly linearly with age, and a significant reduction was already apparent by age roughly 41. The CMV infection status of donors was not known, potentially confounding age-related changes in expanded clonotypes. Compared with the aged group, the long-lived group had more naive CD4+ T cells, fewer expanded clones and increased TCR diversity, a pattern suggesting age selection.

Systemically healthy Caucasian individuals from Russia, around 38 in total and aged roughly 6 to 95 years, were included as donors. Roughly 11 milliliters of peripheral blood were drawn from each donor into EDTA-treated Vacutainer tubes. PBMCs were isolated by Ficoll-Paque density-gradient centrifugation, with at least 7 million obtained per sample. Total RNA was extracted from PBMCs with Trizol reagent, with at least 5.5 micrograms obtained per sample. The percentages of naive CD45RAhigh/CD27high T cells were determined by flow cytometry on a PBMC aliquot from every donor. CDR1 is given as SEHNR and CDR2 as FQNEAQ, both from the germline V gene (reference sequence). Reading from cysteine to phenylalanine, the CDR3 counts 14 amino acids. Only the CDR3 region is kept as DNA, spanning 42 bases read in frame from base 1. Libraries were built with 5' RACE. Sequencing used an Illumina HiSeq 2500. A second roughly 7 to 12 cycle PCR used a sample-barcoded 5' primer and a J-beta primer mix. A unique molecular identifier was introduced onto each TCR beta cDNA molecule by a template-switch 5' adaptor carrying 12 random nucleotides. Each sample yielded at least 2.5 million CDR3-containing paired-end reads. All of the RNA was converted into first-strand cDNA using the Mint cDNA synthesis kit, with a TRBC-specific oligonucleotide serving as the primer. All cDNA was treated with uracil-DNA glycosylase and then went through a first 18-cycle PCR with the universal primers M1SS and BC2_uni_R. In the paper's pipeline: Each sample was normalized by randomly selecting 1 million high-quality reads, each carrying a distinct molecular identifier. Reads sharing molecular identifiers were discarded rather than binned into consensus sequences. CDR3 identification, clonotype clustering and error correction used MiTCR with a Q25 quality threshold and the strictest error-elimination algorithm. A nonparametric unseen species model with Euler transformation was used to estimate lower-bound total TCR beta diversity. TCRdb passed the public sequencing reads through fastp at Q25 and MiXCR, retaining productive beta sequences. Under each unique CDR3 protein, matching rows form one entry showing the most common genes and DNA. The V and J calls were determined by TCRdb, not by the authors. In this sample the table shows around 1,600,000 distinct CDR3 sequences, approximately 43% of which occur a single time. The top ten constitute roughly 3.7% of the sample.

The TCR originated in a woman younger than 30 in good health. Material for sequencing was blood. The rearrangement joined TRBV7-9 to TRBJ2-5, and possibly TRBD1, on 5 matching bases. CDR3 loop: CACSFGAGSETQYF. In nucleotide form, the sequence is TGTGCCTGCAGCTTTGGAGCAGGGTCGGAGACCCAGTACTTC. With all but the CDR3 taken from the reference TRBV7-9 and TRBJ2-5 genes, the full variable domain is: DTGVSQNPRHKITKRGQNVTFRCDPISEHNRLYWYRQTLGQGPEFLTYFQNEAQLEKSRLLSDRFSAERPKGSFSTLEIQRTEQGDSAMYLCACSFGAGSETQYFGPGTRLLVL.